This TCR beta chain was identified in a study of T cell responses to AZD1222 COVID-19 vaccine (TCRdb year 2021). Background on the whole study: A total of 240 or so trial participants underwent TCR sequencing, of whom more than 200 had received two doses of AZD1222 and some 25 had received two doses of the MenACWY control vaccine. Trial participants were enrolled by age into subgroups of 18-55, 56-69 and 70-plus years, and roughly 160, 29 and 62 TCR-sequenced participants, respectively, were included in these subgroups. Study-level results and caveats: Reportedly, close to half of the unique spike-specific TCRs recognized epitopes lying outside the regions that are mutated in the B.1.351 and B.1.1.7 variants. Conclusions about previously exposed vaccinees were limited because only five to seven AZD1222 recipients were SARS-CoV-2 seropositive at baseline. After two AZD1222 doses, both the breadth and the depth of spike-specific TCRs were significantly higher than at day 0 and than in MenACWY recipients. The 56-69-year group was small, and its depth increase did not reach significance, likely because of low power. Vaccine-associated CD4 TCRs spanned the whole spike protein, with dominant responses in regions 160-218 and 743-854. Most participants were white British and females outnumbered males, and the authors suggested that clonal diversity may have been underestimated. No day 14 peak-response samples were available, so repertoires were characterized only after the peak T cell response.

The time point label, read with the paper, signifies: about 28 days (+/-7) after the second vaccine dose. AZD1222 recipients given second doses at about 4 weeks or at about 12 weeks were pooled, since spike-specific TCR depth and breadth were not found to differ between the two schedules. Vaccinee samples came from UK trials COV001 and COV002, including a single-blind randomized controlled phase 2/3 trial of AZD1222 (ChAdOx1 nCoV-19) in healthy adults. For TCRbeta chain sequencing, PBMC samples from trial participants were taken at day 0 and at day 28 after the second dose. The CDR3 regions of human TCRbeta chains were analyzed by immunosequencing. In the paper's pipeline: Repertoire TCRs were checked for matches against a reference library of SARS-CoV-2-specific TCRs that had been generated using the MIRA antigen-specificity platform. Breadth was defined as the fraction of unique TCRs that were SARS-CoV-2-associated, and depth was defined as the fraction of total T cells that were SARS-CoV-2-associated. Using the MIRA data, each spike-specific TCR was assigned both to the spike region to which the TCR was reactive and to a CD4 or CD8 class. Log10-transformed breadth and depth values were compared by one-way ANOVA with Sidak's multiple comparisons tests. This immuneACCESS table, as held by TCRdb, lists in-frame sequences with V and J called but not all clones. Of the missing ones, under half trace to an unresolved V gene in checked studies; the others have no known cause. The V and J calls and clone size come from that table; D and trimming were worked out from the DNA. This sample lists over 75,000 clones; approximately 92% were detected once. The ten largest clonotypes hold about 2.5% of the sample.

As to this clone: What this receptor recognizes is not known. No quality values exist for individual bases; no much larger clone is one base distant.

The CDR3 numbers 16 residues from cysteine through phenylalanine. The DNA shown is the 48-base CDR3, in frame from base 1. The germline V gene provides CDR1 MNHEY and CDR2 SVGAGI. The V end gives up 6 bases and the J end 0 bases, leaving 6 bases in the junction not matched to a gene. This receptor was obtained from an adult who received the AZD1222 COVID-19 vaccine. This sample comprised peripheral blood, obtained 28 days after the second AZD1222 dose. The V and J segments used are TRBV6-5 and TRBJ1-1; 11 of the junction bases match TRBD1. For the CDR3, the sequence is CASRYPGQGVNTEAFF. The sequenced DNA: TGTGCCAGCAGATACCCGGGACAGGGGGTGAACACTGAAGCTTTCTTT.